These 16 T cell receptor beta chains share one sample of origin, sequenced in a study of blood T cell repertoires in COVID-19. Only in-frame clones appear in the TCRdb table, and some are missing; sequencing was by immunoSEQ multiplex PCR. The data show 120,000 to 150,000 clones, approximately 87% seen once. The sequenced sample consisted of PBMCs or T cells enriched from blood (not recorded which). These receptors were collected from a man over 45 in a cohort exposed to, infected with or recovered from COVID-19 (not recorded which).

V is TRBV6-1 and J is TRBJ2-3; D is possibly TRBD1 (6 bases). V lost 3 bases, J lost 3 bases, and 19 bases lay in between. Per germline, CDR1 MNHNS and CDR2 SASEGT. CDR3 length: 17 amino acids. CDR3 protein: CASSDRDKDLMTDTQYF. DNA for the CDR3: TGTGCCAGCAGTGACCGGGACAAAGATTTAATGACAGATACGCAGTATTTT.

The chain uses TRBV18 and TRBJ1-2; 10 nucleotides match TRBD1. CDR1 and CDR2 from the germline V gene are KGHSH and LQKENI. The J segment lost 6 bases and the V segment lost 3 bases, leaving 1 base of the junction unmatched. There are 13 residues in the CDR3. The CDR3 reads CASSPTGGDGYTF. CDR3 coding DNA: TGTGCCAGCTCACCGACAGGGGGCGATGGCTACACCTTC.

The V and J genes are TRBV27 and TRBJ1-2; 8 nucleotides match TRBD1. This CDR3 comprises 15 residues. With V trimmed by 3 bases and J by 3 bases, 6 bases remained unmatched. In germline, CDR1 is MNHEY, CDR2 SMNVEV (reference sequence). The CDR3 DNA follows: TGTGCCAGCAGTTTTGGACAGGGCTTCGACTATGGCTACACCTTC. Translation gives CASSFGQGFDYGYTF.

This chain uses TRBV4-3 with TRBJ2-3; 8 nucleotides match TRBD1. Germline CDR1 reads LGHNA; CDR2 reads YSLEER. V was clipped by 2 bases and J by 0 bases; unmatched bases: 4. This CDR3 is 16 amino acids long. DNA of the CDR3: TGCGCCAGCAGCCAATTCGACAGGGGAAGCACAGATACGCAGTATTTT. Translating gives CASSQFDRGSTDTQYF.

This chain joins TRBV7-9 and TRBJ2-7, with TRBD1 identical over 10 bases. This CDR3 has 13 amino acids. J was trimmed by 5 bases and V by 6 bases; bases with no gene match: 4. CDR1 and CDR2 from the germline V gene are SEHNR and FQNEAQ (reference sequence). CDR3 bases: TGTGCCAGCAGTTGGGACAGGGGCGACGAGCAGTACTTC. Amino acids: CASSWDRGDEQYF.

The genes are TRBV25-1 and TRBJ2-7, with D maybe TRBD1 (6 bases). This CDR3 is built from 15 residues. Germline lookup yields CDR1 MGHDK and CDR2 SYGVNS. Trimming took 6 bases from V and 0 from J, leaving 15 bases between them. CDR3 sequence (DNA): TGTGCCAGCAGAGAAACAGGGCTGATCTCCTACGAGCAGTACTTC. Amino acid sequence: CASRETGLISYEQYF.

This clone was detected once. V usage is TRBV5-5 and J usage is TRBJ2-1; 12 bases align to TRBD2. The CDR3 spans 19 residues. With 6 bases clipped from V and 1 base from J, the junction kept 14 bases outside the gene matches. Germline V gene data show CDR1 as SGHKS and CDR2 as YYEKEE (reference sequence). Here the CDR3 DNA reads TGTGCCAGCACCGCGAATGGACTAGCGGGGTTACTATCCTACAATGAGCAGTTCTTC. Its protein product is CASTANGLAGLLSYNEQFF.

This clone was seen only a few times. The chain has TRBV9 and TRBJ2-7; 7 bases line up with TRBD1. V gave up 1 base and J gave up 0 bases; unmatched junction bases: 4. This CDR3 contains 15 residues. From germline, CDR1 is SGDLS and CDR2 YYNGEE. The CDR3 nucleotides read TGTGCCAGCAGCGTATCGGACAGGTACTCCTACGAGCAGTACTTC. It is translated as CASSVSDRYSYEQYF.

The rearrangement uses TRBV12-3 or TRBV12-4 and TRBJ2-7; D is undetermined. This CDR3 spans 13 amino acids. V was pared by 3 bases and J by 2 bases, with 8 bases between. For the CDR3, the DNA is TGTGCCAGCAGTTTGGCAGGTCCCTACGAGCAGTACTTC. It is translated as CASSLAGPYEQYF.

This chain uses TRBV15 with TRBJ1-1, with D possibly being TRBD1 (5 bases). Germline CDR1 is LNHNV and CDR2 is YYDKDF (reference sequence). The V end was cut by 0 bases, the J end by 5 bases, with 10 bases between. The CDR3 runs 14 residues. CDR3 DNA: TGTGCCACCAGCAGAGACAGGGCATTAACTGAAGCTTTCTTT. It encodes CATSRDRALTEAFF.

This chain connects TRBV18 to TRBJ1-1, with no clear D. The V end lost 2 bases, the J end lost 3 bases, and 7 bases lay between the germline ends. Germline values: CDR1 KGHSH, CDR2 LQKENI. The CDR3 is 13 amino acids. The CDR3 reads CASSPGLDTEAFF. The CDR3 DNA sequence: TGTGCCAGCTCACCAGGGCTCGACACTGAAGCTTTCTTT.

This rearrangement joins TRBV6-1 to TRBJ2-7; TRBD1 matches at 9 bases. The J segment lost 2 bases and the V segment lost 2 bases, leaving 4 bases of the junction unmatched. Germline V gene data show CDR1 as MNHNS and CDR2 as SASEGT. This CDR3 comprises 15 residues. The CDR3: CASSEPRTGAYEQYF. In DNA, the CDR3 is TGTGCCAGCAGTGAACCAAGGACAGGGGCCTACGAGCAGTACTTC.

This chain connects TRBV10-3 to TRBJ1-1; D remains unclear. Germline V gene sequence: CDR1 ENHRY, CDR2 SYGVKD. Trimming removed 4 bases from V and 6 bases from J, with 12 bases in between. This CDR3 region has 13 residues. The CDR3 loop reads CAISARQSPEAFF. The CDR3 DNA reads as TGTGCCATCAGTGCCCGACAATCACCTGAAGCTTTCTTT.

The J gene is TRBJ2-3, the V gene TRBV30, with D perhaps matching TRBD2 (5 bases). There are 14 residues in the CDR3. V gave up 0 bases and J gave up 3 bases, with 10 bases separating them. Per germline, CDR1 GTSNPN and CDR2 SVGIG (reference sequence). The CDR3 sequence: CAWSVRPGTDTQYF. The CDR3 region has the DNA TGTGCCTGGAGTGTACGTCCGGGGACAGATACGCAGTATTTT.

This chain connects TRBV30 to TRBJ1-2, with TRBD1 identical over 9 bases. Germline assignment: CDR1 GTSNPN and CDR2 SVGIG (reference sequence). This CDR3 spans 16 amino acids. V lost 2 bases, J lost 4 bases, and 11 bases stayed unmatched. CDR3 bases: TGTGCCTGGAGTAGACAGGGGGTTGACGTTGGCTATGGCTACACCTTC. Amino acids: CAWSRQGVDVGYGYTF.

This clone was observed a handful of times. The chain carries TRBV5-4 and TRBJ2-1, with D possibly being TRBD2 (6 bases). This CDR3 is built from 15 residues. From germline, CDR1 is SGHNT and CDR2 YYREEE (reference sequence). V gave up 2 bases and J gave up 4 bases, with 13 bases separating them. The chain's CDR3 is CASSLAGSGYNEQFF. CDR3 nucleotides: TGTGCCAGCAGCTTAGCGGGTAGCGGATACAATGAGCAGTTCTTC. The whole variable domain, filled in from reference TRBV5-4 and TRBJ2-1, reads ETGVTQSPTHLIKTRGQQVTLRCSSQSGHNTVSWYQQALGQGPQFIFQYYREEENGRGNFPPRFSGLQFPNYSSELNVNALELDDSALYLCASSLAGSGYNEQFFGPGTRLTVL.